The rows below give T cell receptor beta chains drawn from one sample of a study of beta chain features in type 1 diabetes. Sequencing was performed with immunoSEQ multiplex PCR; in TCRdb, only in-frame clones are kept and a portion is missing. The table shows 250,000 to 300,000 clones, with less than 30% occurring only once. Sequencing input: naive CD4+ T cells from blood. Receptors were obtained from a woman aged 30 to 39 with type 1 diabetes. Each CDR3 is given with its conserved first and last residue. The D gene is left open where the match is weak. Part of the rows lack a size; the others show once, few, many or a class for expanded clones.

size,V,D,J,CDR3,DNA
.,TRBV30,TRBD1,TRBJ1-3,CAFFYRDRGSGNTIYF,TGTGCCTTCTTCTACCGGGACAGAGGCTCTGGAAACACCATATATTTT
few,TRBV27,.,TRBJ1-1,CASSGVGSLAFF,TGTGCCAGCAGCGGTGTCGGTAGTCTGGCTTTCTTT
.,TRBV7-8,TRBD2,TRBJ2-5,CASSLTSGRLKTQYF,TGTGCCAGCAGCCTGACTAGCGGGAGGTTGAAGACCCAGTACTTC
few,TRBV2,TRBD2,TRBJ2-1,CASTELTSGINEQFF,TGTGCCAGCACTGAACTTACTAGCGGGATTAATGAGCAGTTCTTC
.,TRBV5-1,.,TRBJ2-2,CASSLPQGDTGELFF,TGCGCCAGCAGCTTGCCACAGGGAGACACCGGGGAGCTGTTTTTT
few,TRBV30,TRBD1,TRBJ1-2,CAWSHRGPGYGYTF,TGTGCCTGGAGTCACAGGGGTCCGGGCTATGGCTACACCTTC
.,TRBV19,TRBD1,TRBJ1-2,CASRRTGLDNYGYTF,TGTGCCAGTAGGAGGACAGGGCTGGATAACTATGGCTACACCTTC
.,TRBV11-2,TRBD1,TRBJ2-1,CASSHGTGVNNEQFF,TGTGCCAGCAGCCATGGGACAGGGGTGAACAATGAGCAGTTCTTC
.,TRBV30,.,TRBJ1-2,CAWSVSGYGYTF,TGTGCCTGGAGTGTTAGCGGCTATGGCTACACCTTC
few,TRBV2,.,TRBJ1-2,CASSEASVSHYGYTF,TGTGCCAGCAGTGAAGCTTCAGTTTCCCACTATGGCTACACCTTC
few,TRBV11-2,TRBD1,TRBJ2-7,CASSAGTGLYEQYF,TGTGCCAGCAGCGCCGGGACAGGGCTCTACGAGCAGTACTTC
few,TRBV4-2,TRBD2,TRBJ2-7,CASSQGGAGGASSYEQYF,TGTGCCAGCAGCCAAGGCGGAGCGGGAGGGGCTAGCTCCTACGAGCAGTACTTC
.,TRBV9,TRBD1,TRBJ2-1,CASSVGTGRANEQFF,TGTGCCAGCAGCGTCGGGACAGGACGGGCCAATGAGCAGTTCTTC
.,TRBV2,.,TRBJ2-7,CASGSGYEQYF,TGTGCCAGCGGGTCAGGTTACGAGCAGTACTTC
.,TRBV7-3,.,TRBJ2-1,CASSLVGTSSYNEQFF,TGTGCCAGCAGCTTAGTAGGAACTAGCTCCTACAATGAGCAGTTCTTC
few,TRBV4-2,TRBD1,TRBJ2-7,CASSQAEDRAYEQYF,TGTGCCAGCAGCCAGGCTGAAGACAGGGCCTACGAGCAGTACTTC
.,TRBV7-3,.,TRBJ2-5,CASSLRGRETQYF,TGTGCCAGCAGCTTAAGAGGGCGAGAGACCCAGTACTTC
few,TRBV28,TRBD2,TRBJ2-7,CASSLLAGGEQYF,TGTGCCAGCAGTTTACTAGCGGGAGGCGAGCAGTACTTC
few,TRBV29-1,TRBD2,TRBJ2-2,CSVVKGGYTGELFF,TGCAGCGTTGTGAAGGGAGGGTACACCGGGGAGCTGTTTTTT
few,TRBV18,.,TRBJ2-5,CASSQGSQETQYF,TGTGCCAGCTCGCAGGGATCCCAAGAGACCCAGTACTTC
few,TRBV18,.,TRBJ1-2,CASSSLSEQTNYGYTF,TGTGCCAGCTCATCACTAAGCGAGCAGACTAACTATGGCTACACCTTC
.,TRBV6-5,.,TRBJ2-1,CASSRGSYNEQFF,TGTGCCAGCAGTCGGGGGTCCTACAATGAGCAGTTCTTC
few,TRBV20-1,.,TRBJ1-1,CSARGPGGAFF,TGCAGTGCTCGAGGGCCCGGCGGAGCTTTCTTT
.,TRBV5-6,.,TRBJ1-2,CASSFSGTRIPSYTF,TGTGCCAGCAGCTTCTCCGGGACAAGGATTCCAAGCTACACCTTC
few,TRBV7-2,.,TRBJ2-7,CASSLTAYEQYF,TGTGCCAGCAGCCTGACAGCTTACGAGCAGTACTTC
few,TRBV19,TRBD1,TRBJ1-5,CASSIGDRGNQPQHF,TGTGCCAGTAGTATAGGCGACAGGGGCAATCAGCCCCAGCATTTT
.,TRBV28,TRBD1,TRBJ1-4,CATYDDRGGEKLFF,TGTGCCACCTACGACGACAGGGGAGGTGAAAAACTGTTTTTT
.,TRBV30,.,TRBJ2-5,CAWSFRETQYF,TGTGCCTGGAGTTTTCGGGAGACCCAGTACTTC
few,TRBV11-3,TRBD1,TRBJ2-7,CASSLGRDSSYEQYF,TGTGCCAGCAGCTTGGGCCGGGACAGCTCCTACGAGCAGTACTTC
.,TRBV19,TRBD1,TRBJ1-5,CASSSKGAPNQPQHF,TGTGCCAGTAGTTCGAAGGGGGCACCTAATCAGCCCCAGCATTTT
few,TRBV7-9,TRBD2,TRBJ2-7,CASSLAGTSPYEQYF,TGTGCCAGCAGCTTAGCCGGGACTAGCCCCTACGAGCAGTACTTC
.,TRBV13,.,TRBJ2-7,CASSFGIYYEQYF,TGTGCCAGCAGCTTCGGGATATACTACGAGCAGTACTTC
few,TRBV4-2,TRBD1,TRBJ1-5,CASSQGQGSNQPQHF,TGTGCCAGCAGCCAAGGACAGGGAAGCAATCAGCCCCAGCATTTT
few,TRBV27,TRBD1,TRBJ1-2,CASSFTYRGDYGYTF,TGTGCCAGCAGTTTCACTTACAGGGGAGACTATGGCTACACCTTC
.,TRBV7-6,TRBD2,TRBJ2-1,CASSPRGTSGGEQFF,TGTGCCAGCAGTCCCCGCGGGACTAGCGGGGGAGAGCAGTTCTTC
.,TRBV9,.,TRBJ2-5,CASSGAEKIRIMETQYF,TGTGCCAGCAGCGGAGCGGAAAAGATACGTATTATGGAGACCCAGTACTTC
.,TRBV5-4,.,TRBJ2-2,CASSSSGPNTGELFF,TGTGCCAGCAGCTCCAGCGGGCCGAACACCGGGGAGCTGTTTTTT
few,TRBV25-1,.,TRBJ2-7,CASRTTGSYEQYF,TGTGCCAGCAGGACGACAGGATCCTACGAGCAGTACTTC
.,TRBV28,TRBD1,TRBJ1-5,CASRYTGDQPQHF,TGTGCCAGCAGATACACAGGGGATCAGCCCCAGCATTTT
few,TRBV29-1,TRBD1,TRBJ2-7,CSVAGTGDHEQYF,TGCAGCGTAGCCGGGACAGGGGACCACGAGCAGTACTTC
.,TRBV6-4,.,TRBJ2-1,CASSEQEGHNEQFF,TGTGCCAGCAGTGAACAGGAGGGCCATAATGAGCAGTTCTTC
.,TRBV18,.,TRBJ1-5,CASSFSRSGNQPQHF,TGTGCCAGCTCATTTTCCAGGTCGGGAAATCAGCCCCAGCATTTT
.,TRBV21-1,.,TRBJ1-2,CASSKGYRGRAGYTF,TGTGCCAGCAGCAAAGGATATAGGGGAAGGGCTGGCTACACCTTC
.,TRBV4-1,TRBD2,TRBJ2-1,CASSQVGGSDEQFF,TGCGCCAGCAGCCAGGTTGGCGGGAGCGATGAGCAGTTCTTC
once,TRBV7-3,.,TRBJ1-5,CASSLGRDQPQHF,TGTGCCAGCAGCTTAGGGAGGGATCAGCCCCAGCATTTT
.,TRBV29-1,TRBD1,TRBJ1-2,CSATGAAYGYTF,TGCAGCGCCACAGGGGCGGCCTATGGCTACACCTTC
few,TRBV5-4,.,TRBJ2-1,CASSLGSSYNEQFF,TGTGCCAGCAGCTTAGGGAGCTCCTACAATGAGCAGTTCTTC
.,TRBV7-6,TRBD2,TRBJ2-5,CASSLQRDETQYF,TGTGCCAGCAGCTTACAGCGGGACGAGACCCAGTACTTC
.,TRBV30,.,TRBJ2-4,CAWSVGNIQYF,TGTGCCTGGAGTGTCGGAAACATTCAGTACTTC
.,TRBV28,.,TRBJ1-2,CASSYRDGYTF,TGTGCCAGCAGTTACAGGGATGGCTACACCTTC
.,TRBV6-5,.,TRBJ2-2,CASRDSGTGELFF,TGTGCCAGCAGGGACTCTGGCACCGGGGAGCTGTTTTTT
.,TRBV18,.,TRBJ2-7,CASSPQNYEQYF,TGTGCCAGCTCACCTCAGAACTACGAGCAGTACTTC
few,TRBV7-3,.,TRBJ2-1,CASSQTRGTDNEQFF,TGTGCCAGCAGCCAGACCCGCGGGACAGACAATGAGCAGTTCTTC
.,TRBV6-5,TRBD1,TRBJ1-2,CASSRDRGSYGYTF,TGTGCCAGCAGCCGGGACAGGGGAAGCTATGGCTACACCTTC